This is a list of T cell receptor beta chains from one sample in a study of blood T cell repertoires in COVID-19. Generated by immunoSEQ multiplex PCR, the TCRdb table keeps only in-frame clones and is missing some. The data hold hundreds of thousands of clones, with around 85% observed a single time. Specimen: peripheral blood. These receptors originate from a woman between 35 and 50 years old with active or convalescent COVID-19. Each CDR3 is given with its conserved first and last residue. The D gene is left open where the match is weak. Size tells how often a clone was seen (once, few, many) or the class of an expanded clone, and some rows leave it out.

v_call	j_call	clone_size	d_call	cdr3_nt	cdr3_aa
TRBV12-5	TRBJ2-1	.	TRBD2	TGTGCTAGTGGTTTGAGGGCTACTAGCGAAGGAGAGCAGTTCTTC	CASGLRATSEGEQFF
TRBV28	TRBJ1-5	.	.	TGTGCCAGCAGGTCAAAGGCCGGGTATAGCAATCAGCCCCAGCATTTT	CASRSKAGYSNQPQHF
TRBV12-3/TRBV12-4	TRBJ1-1	.	.	TGTGCCAGCAGCTTGCGGAGAGGGACTGAAGCTTTCTTT	CASSLRRGTEAFF
TRBV6-9	TRBJ1-5	.	TRBD1	TGTGCCAGCCCTCATACTCCGGGACAGGAGAAAGATCAGCCCCAGCATTTT	CASPHTPGQEKDQPQHF
TRBV14	TRBJ2-2	few	TRBD1	TGTGCCAGCAGCATGACAGGGGCCGGGGAGCTGTTTTTT	CASSMTGAGELFF
TRBV4-1	TRBJ2-1	.	.	TGCGCCAGCAGGCCGCAGGGGAGCTACAATGAGCAGTTCTTC	CASRPQGSYNEQFF
TRBV3-1/TRBV3-2	TRBJ1-2	.	TRBD1	TGTGCCAGCAGCCAAGCGTTTGACAGGGGAAACTATGGCTACACCTTC	CASSQAFDRGNYGYTF
TRBV29-1	TRBJ1-1	.	.	TGCAGCGTTGACAGGGGAACTGAAGCTTTCTTT	CSVDRGTEAFF
TRBV27	TRBJ2-2	once	.	TGTGCCAGCACCCCTAGGTTGGGGGGCACCGGGGAGCTGTTTTTT	CASTPRLGGTGELFF
TRBV4-2	TRBJ2-7	.	TRBD1	TGTGCCAGCAGCCAAGATTGGCCAGGGGGCTCCTACGAGCAGTACTTC	CASSQDWPGGSYEQYF
TRBV14	TRBJ2-1	.	.	TGTGCCAGCAGCCTCACCGGGACAACTTTCTACAATGAGCAGTTCTTC	CASSLTGTTFYNEQFF
TRBV4-2	TRBJ2-7	.	TRBD2	TGTGCCAGCAGCAGGGAGGGCTACGAGCAGTACTTC	CASSREGYEQYF
TRBV2	TRBJ1-2	few	TRBD1	TGTGCCAGCAGTGAGCTTAGGACAGGCTATGGCTACACCTTC	CASSELRTGYGYTF
TRBV7-9	TRBJ1-2	.	TRBD1	TGTGCCAGCAGCTGGGGTACAGGGGCTAACTATGGCTACACCTTC	CASSWGTGANYGYTF
TRBV5-1	TRBJ1-1	.	.	TGCGCCAGCAGCCTCACAGGTACGAACACTGAAGCTTTCTTT	CASSLTGTNTEAFF
TRBV6-4	TRBJ2-5	.	TRBD1	TGTGCCAGCAGTAGGGACAGCGGACAGACCCAGTACTTC	CASSRDSGQTQYF
TRBV30	TRBJ1-1	.	.	TGTGCCTGGAGGAGCTTCGGGGTCACTGAAGCTTTCTTT	CAWRSFGVTEAFF
TRBV28	TRBJ1-1	.	TRBD1	TGTGCCAGCAGTTTGGTAGGGACAGGCGCCACTGAAGCTTTCTTT	CASSLVGTGATEAFF
TRBV6-5	TRBJ1-5	.	.	TGTGCCAGCAGTTACTCTACAGGGATCGGTCAGCCCCAGCATTTT	CASSYSTGIGQPQHF
TRBV5-4	TRBJ2-5	.	.	TGTGCCAGCAGCTTCCAGGGTCCGGAGACCCAGTACTTC	CASSFQGPETQYF
TRBV10-3	TRBJ2-7	.	.	TGTGCCATCAGTGCCAGTTCCTACGAGCAGTACTTC	CAISASSYEQYF
TRBV5-6	TRBJ2-1	few	TRBD1	TGTGCCAGCAGGCGATTAGACAGGGACGATGAGCAGTTCTTC	CASRRLDRDDEQFF
TRBV27	TRBJ2-7	.	TRBD2	TGTGCCAGCAGGGGACTAGCGGGGTCCTACGAGCAGTACTTC	CASRGLAGSYEQYF
TRBV3-1/TRBV3-2	TRBJ2-5	.	.	TGTGCCAGCAGCCAACGGGTGAGAGGGTTCGGAGAGACCCAGTACTTC	CASSQRVRGFGETQYF
TRBV28	TRBJ1-2	.	.	TGTGCCAGCAGTTTAGCGGGGACCTATGGCTACACCTTC	CASSLAGTYGYTF
TRBV7-9	TRBJ2-5	.	TRBD1	TGTGCCAGCAGGCCTAGACGGACAGGGGAAGAGACCCAGTACTTC	CASRPRRTGEETQYF
TRBV7-9	TRBJ1-6	.	.	TGTGCCAGCAGCTATAGGGAGGGGAACTCACCCCTCCACTTT	CASSYREGNSPLHF
TRBV5-1	TRBJ2-7	.	TRBD1	TGCGCCAGCAGTCCCGAAGGTGGCAGGGGGCAATACGAGCAGTACTTC	CASSPEGGRGQYEQYF
TRBV7-2	TRBJ2-3	.	TRBD1	TGTGCCTCTGGCCCGGACAGGGGCCTGACAGATACGCAGTATTTT	CASGPDRGLTDTQYF
TRBV6-5	TRBJ1-1	.	.	TGTGCCAGCACGCTTGGGGGCAGGAACACTGAAGCTTTCTTT	CASTLGGRNTEAFF
TRBV11-2	TRBJ2-3	.	.	TGTGCCAGCAGCTTACAGGGCGTTGGAACAGATACGCAGTATTTT	CASSLQGVGTDTQYF
TRBV18	TRBJ2-2	.	.	TGTGCCAGCTCACCGGCGGCGAACACCGGGGAGCTGTTTTTT	CASSPAANTGELFF
TRBV7-9	TRBJ2-1	.	.	TGTGCCAGCAGCTTAGTTCCGGCAGGGGATGAGCAGTTCTTC	CASSLVPAGDEQFF
TRBV12-3/TRBV12-4	TRBJ1-4	.	TRBD1	TGTGCCAGCGGTCACAGGGGAGGAGTGGAACTGTTTTTT	CASGHRGGVELFF
TRBV27	TRBJ1-2	.	.	TGTGCCAGCAGTCGCGCGCAAGGGGGTTTCTATGGCTACACCTTC	CASSRAQGGFYGYTF
TRBV27	TRBJ2-3	.	.	TGTGCCAGCAGTTCCCTTATATCGGTGTGGTCCACAGATACGCAGTATTTT	CASSSLISVWSTDTQYF
TRBV11-2	TRBJ1-1	.	TRBD1	TGTGCCAGCAGCTTAGTATTTAGGGACAGGGAGGCTTTCTTT	CASSLVFRDREAFF
TRBV4-1	TRBJ1-2	.	.	TGCGCCAGCAGCCCGAGGCGGGGGCGCGACTATGGCTACACCTTC	CASSPRRGRDYGYTF
TRBV7-7	TRBJ2-2	.	.	TGTGCCAGCAGCTCTCCGGGGTACGGGGAGCTGTTTTTT	CASSSPGYGELFF
TRBV11-3	TRBJ2-2	.	.	TGTGCCAGCAGCTTACTTGGGCGGGGTGCGAACACCGGGGAGCTGTTTTTT	CASSLLGRGANTGELFF